Listed below are T cell receptor beta chains from one sample, sequenced in a study of blood T cell repertoires in COVID-19. Profiled with immunoSEQ multiplex PCR; TCRdb holds only in-frame clones, not every one. Of about 200,000 clones in the sample, 80% to 85% are singletons; the top ten hold more than 8.5%. Sequencing was performed on PBMCs or T cells enriched from blood (not recorded which). The source is a woman in her 50s with acute COVID-19. The CDR3 runs from the conserved cysteine through the conserved F or W. Each record gives: J gene, D gene, V gene, clone size, CDR3 protein, CDR3 DNA. D genes are given only for firm matches. The size field is filled for only some rows; it gives once, few, many or a size class.

TRBJ2-6 . TRBV28 . CASSWGTGTSGANVLTF TGTGCCAGCAGCTGGGGAACAGGGACCTCTGGGGCCAACGTCCTGACTTTC
TRBJ1-1 . TRBV6-2/TRBV6-3 few CASSPLEGRSTEAFF TGTGCCAGCAGTCCCCTCGAGGGGAGGTCCACTGAAGCTTTCTTT
TRBJ1-3 TRBD1 TRBV9 . CASSAQQGTSSGNTIYF TGTGCCAGCAGCGCTCAACAGGGGACAAGCTCTGGAAACACCATATATTTT
TRBJ2-7 TRBD2 TRBV5-1 few CASSPGGERDYEQYF TGCGCCAGCAGCCCGGGAGGAGAGAGGGACTACGAGCAGTACTTC
TRBJ1-4 . TRBV29-1 . CSVAGIGEKLFF TGCAGCGTTGCAGGGATTGGCGAAAAACTGTTTTTT
TRBJ1-6 . TRBV28 . CASSSPDRPNSPLHF TGTGCCAGCAGTTCCCCCGACAGACCCAATTCACCCCTCCACTTT
TRBJ1-5 TRBD1 TRBV27 . CASSLMGQGGQPQHF TGTGCCAGCAGTTTAATGGGACAGGGAGGCCAGCCCCAGCATTTT
TRBJ2-7 . TRBV14 . CASSQGGFSYEQYF TGTGCCAGCAGCCAAGGAGGGTTCTCCTACGAGCAGTACTTC
TRBJ2-7 . TRBV4-1 few CASSQVSGGTSSYEQYF TGCGCCAGCAGCCAAGTCAGTGGTGGGACATCTTCCTACGAGCAGTACTTC
TRBJ2-1 . TRBV10-3 . CAITMGTIKSHEQFF TGTGCCATCACCATGGGCACAATCAAGTCCCATGAGCAGTTCTTC
TRBJ2-7 TRBD2 TRBV28 . CASRLAGYSYEQYF TGTGCCAGCCGGCTAGCGGGGTACTCCTACGAGCAGTACTTC
TRBJ2-2 . TRBV15 . CATSRVTGSGELFF TGTGCCACCAGCAGAGTCACAGGGTCCGGGGAGCTGTTTTTT
TRBJ1-3 TRBD1 TRBV28 . CASSWGQGNTIYF TGTGCCAGCAGTTGGGGACAGGGAAACACCATATATTTT
TRBJ2-3 . TRBV11-3 . CASTTFFSGGTDTQYF TGTGCCAGCACCACATTTTTCTCGGGGGGCACAGATACGCAGTATTTT
TRBJ2-2 TRBD2 TRBV6-4 . CASSPGTSGTRDTGELFF TGTGCCAGCAGTCCCGGGACTAGCGGGACCCGCGACACCGGGGAGCTGTTTTTT
TRBJ1-5 TRBD1 TRBV5-8 once CASSKGQGKNQPQHF TGTGCCAGCAGCAAGGGACAGGGTAAGAATCAGCCCCAGCATTTT
TRBJ1-5 TRBD1 TRBV5-5 . CASSSAGGGNQPQHF TGTGCCAGCAGCTCGGCAGGGGGCGGCAATCAGCCCCAGCATTTT
TRBJ1-5 . TRBV5-8 few CASSLNSGGNQPQHF TGTGCCAGCAGCTTGAACTCCGGGGGCAATCAGCCCCAGCATTTT
TRBJ2-7 . TRBV27 . CASSLSAYSYEQYF TGTGCCAGCAGTTTAAGCGCATACTCCTACGAGCAGTACTTC
TRBJ2-3 TRBD2 TRBV6-5 . CASRPGGSTDTQYF TGTGCCAGCAGACCGGGGGGGAGCACAGATACGCAGTATTTT
TRBJ2-1 TRBD1 TRBV18 . CASSPRQGQNEQFF TGTGCCAGCTCACCAAGACAGGGACAGAATGAGCAGTTCTTC
TRBJ2-7 . TRBV3-1/TRBV3-2 . CASSQAWTHSDEQYF TGTGCCAGCAGCCAGGCTTGGACACACTCTGACGAGCAGTACTTC
TRBJ1-5 . TRBV14 . CASSQSGHPLHF TGTGCCAGCAGCCAATCGGGACATCCCCTGCATTTT
TRBJ2-1 TRBD2 TRBV7-2 . CASSFVGGDNEQFF TGTGCCAGCAGCTTTGTGGGAGGGGACAATGAGCAGTTCTTC
TRBJ2-7 . TRBV11-1 . CASSLGAYEQYF TGTGCCAGCAGCTTGGGGGCTTACGAGCAGTACTTC
TRBJ1-6 . TRBV6-4 . CASSEDRNYNSPLHF TGTGCCAGCAGCGAAGACAGGAACTATAATTCACCCCTCCACTTT
TRBJ1-6 . TRBV30 . CAWSTDSNSPLHF TGTGCCTGGAGTACGGACTCAAATTCACCCCTCCACTTT
TRBJ1-1 . TRBV7-2 . CASSLQGTNTEAFF TGTGCCAGCAGCTTACAGGGTACGAACACTGAAGCTTTCTTT
TRBJ2-7 . TRBV3-1/TRBV3-2 . CASSHTTRIFEQYF TGTGCCAGCAGCCATACGACTCGTATTTTCGAGCAGTACTTC
TRBJ1-3 . TRBV10-3 . CAISESGDTIYF TGTGCCATCAGTGAGTCGGGAGACACCATATATTTT
TRBJ1-6 . TRBV19 . CASTETRNSPLHF TGTGCCAGTACCGAGACAAGGAATTCACCCCTCCACTTT
TRBJ1-3 . TRBV28 . CASSLQGTGNTIYF TGTGCCAGCAGTCTTCAGGGTACTGGAAACACCATATATTTT
TRBJ2-3 TRBD2 TRBV28 . CASSKRGGGTDTQYF TGTGCCAGCAGTAAACGGGGGGGCGGCACAGATACGCAGTATTTT
TRBJ2-7 TRBD1 TRBV18 . CASSVGQGSYEQYF TGTGCCAGCTCAGTGGGACAGGGCTCCTACGAGCAGTACTTC
TRBJ2-7 TRBD1 TRBV25-1 . CASSEWGGQGSYEQYF TGTGCCAGCAGTGAATGGGGGGGACAGGGATCCTACGAGCAGTACTTC
TRBJ2-7 . TRBV9 . CASSADSYATYEQYF TGTGCCAGCAGCGCCGACTCCTACGCCACCTACGAGCAGTACTTC
TRBJ1-2 . TRBV6-5 . CASSYLGNYGYTF TGTGCCAGCAGTTACCTCGGGAACTATGGCTACACCTTC
TRBJ1-1 TRBD1 TRBV2 . CASSEQGAFTEAFF TGTGCCAGCAGTGAACAGGGGGCGTTCACTGAAGCTTTCTTT
TRBJ2-7 TRBD1 TRBV7-2 . CASSRQGNYEQYF TGTGCCAGCAGCCGACAGGGTAACTACGAGCAGTACTTC